The rows below give T cell receptor beta chains drawn from one sample of a study of cytomegalovirus exposure and HLA in healthy donors. TCRdb's copy holds only in-frame clones and misses some; the assay was immunoSEQ multiplex PCR. The sample contains approximately 220,000 clones, roughly 83% of which appear only once. Sample: PBMCs. All receptors derive from a boy between 2 and 10 years old in good health and CMV-seronegative. CDR3s include the opening cysteine and the closing phenylalanine or tryptophan. Fields, in order: V gene, CDR3 length, J gene, clone size, D gene, CDR3 protein, CDR3 DNA. A D gene is named only where the DNA matches it firmly. Rows may omit the clone size; those that give it use once, few, many or a size class.

v_gene: TRBV5-6
len: 14
j_gene: TRBJ2-5
abundance: NA
d_gene: NA
CDR3aa: CASSLAGLKETQYF
CDR3nt: TGTGCCAGCAGCTTGGCGGGACTTAAAGAGACCCAGTACTTC

v_gene: TRBV6-1
len: 18
j_gene: TRBJ1-6
abundance: NA
d_gene: NA
CDR3aa: CASSEKGWYTAKNSPLHF
CDR3nt: TGTGCCAGCAGTGAAAAGGGGTGGTACACTGCAAAGAATTCACCCCTCCACTTT

v_gene: TRBV18
len: 14
j_gene: TRBJ1-2
abundance: NA
d_gene: TRBD1
CDR3aa: CASTYRGLGYGYTF
CDR3nt: TGTGCCAGCACATACAGGGGATTGGGCTATGGCTACACCTTC

v_gene: TRBV11-2
len: 16
j_gene: TRBJ2-7
abundance: NA
d_gene: NA
CDR3aa: CAGSLTPAQGNYEQYF
CDR3nt: TGTGCCGGCAGCTTAACCCCTGCCCAGGGTAACTACGAGCAGTACTTC

v_gene: TRBV19
len: 14
j_gene: TRBJ2-5
abundance: NA
d_gene: TRBD2
CDR3aa: CASSISGIQETQYF
CDR3nt: TGTGCCAGTAGTATTAGCGGGATCCAAGAGACCCAGTACTTC

v_gene: TRBV12-5
len: 11
j_gene: TRBJ1-4
abundance: NA
d_gene: NA
CDR3aa: CASGPGEKLFF
CDR3nt: TGTGCTAGTGGCCCCGGTGAAAAACTGTTTTTT

v_gene: TRBV10-1
len: 17
j_gene: TRBJ2-2
abundance: NA
d_gene: TRBD1
CDR3aa: CASSEPRDRDNTGELFF
CDR3nt: TGCGCCAGCAGTGAGCCCCGGGACAGGGACAACACCGGGGAGCTGTTTTTT

v_gene: TRBV6-5
len: 13
j_gene: TRBJ2-1
abundance: NA
d_gene: NA
CDR3aa: CASINYNNNEQFF
CDR3nt: TGTGCCAGCATTAACTACAACAACAATGAGCAGTTCTTC

v_gene: TRBV19
len: 13
j_gene: TRBJ1-2
abundance: few
d_gene: NA
CDR3aa: CASSIEGVYGYTF
CDR3nt: TGTGCCAGTAGTATTGAGGGGGTGTATGGCTACACCTTC

v_gene: TRBV19
len: 15
j_gene: TRBJ1-6
abundance: NA
d_gene: NA
CDR3aa: CASTSRPGNNSPLHF
CDR3nt: TGTGCCAGTACCAGTAGACCAGGGAACAATTCACCCCTCCACTTT

v_gene: TRBV30
len: 13
j_gene: TRBJ2-7
abundance: NA
d_gene: NA
CDR3aa: CAWNYPGTYEQYF
CDR3nt: TGTGCCTGGAATTACCCGGGAACTTACGAGCAGTACTTC

v_gene: TRBV10-3
len: 15
j_gene: TRBJ2-7
abundance: NA
d_gene: TRBD1
CDR3aa: CAISGFPTGGYEQYF
CDR3nt: TGTGCCATCAGTGGGTTCCCCACAGGGGGCTACGAGCAGTACTTC

v_gene: TRBV27
len: 11
j_gene: TRBJ2-1
abundance: NA
d_gene: NA
CDR3aa: CASSSAAEQFF
CDR3nt: TGTGCCAGCAGTTCCGCCGCGGAGCAGTTCTTC

v_gene: TRBV30
len: 17
j_gene: TRBJ2-1
abundance: NA
d_gene: TRBD2
CDR3aa: CAWSVWSSGRAYNEQFF
CDR3nt: TGTGCCTGGAGTGTTTGGTCTAGCGGGAGGGCCTACAATGAGCAGTTCTTC

v_gene: TRBV9
len: 16
j_gene: TRBJ2-7
abundance: NA
d_gene: NA
CDR3aa: CASSDSRDKGTYEQYF
CDR3nt: TGTGCCAGCAGCGATTCCCGGGACAAAGGGACCTACGAGCAGTACTTC

v_gene: TRBV5-6
len: 17
j_gene: TRBJ2-1
abundance: NA
d_gene: TRBD2
CDR3aa: CASSWRLAGATYNEQFF
CDR3nt: TGTGCCAGCAGCTGGCGACTAGCGGGGGCCACCTACAATGAGCAGTTCTTC

v_gene: TRBV30
len: 15
j_gene: TRBJ1-2
abundance: NA
d_gene: NA
CDR3aa: CAWSAPLESSYGYTF
CDR3nt: TGTGCCTGGAGTGCGCCCCTGGAGAGCAGCTATGGCTACACCTTC

v_gene: TRBV7-2
len: 14
j_gene: TRBJ2-7
abundance: NA
d_gene: NA
CDR3aa: CASSLAGGSYEQYF
CDR3nt: TGTGCCAGCAGCCTGGCCGGGGGATCCTACGAGCAGTACTTC

v_gene: TRBV28
len: 16
j_gene: TRBJ1-1
abundance: NA
d_gene: TRBD1
CDR3aa: CASRRDRDWANTEAFF
CDR3nt: TGTGCCAGCAGACGGGACAGGGATTGGGCGAACACTGAAGCTTTCTTT

v_gene: TRBV13
len: 16
j_gene: TRBJ2-2
abundance: NA
d_gene: TRBD2
CDR3aa: CASSLELAGYTGELFF
CDR3nt: TGTGCCAGCAGCTTAGAACTAGCGGGGTACACCGGGGAGCTGTTTTTT

v_gene: TRBV6-5
len: 13
j_gene: TRBJ1-1
abundance: NA
d_gene: TRBD1
CDR3aa: CASRKGAGTEAFF
CDR3nt: TGTGCCAGCAGAAAGGGGGCTGGCACTGAAGCTTTCTTT

v_gene: TRBV19
len: 14
j_gene: TRBJ1-1
abundance: NA
d_gene: NA
CDR3aa: CASSIIGGWVEAFF
CDR3nt: TGTGCCAGTAGTATAATCGGAGGGTGGGTCGAGGCTTTCTTT

v_gene: TRBV7-8
len: 12
j_gene: TRBJ1-1
abundance: NA
d_gene: NA
CDR3aa: CAWGGSNTEAFF
CDR3nt: TGTGCGTGGGGGGGGTCGAACACTGAAGCTTTCTTT

v_gene: TRBV9
len: 14
j_gene: TRBJ1-1
abundance: NA
d_gene: NA
CDR3aa: CASSVAGVNTEAFF
CDR3nt: TGTGCCAGCAGCGTAGCAGGGGTTAACACTGAAGCTTTCTTT

v_gene: TRBV7-6
len: 14
j_gene: TRBJ1-2
abundance: NA
d_gene: NA
CDR3aa: CASSPTSGGGGYTF
CDR3nt: TGTGCCAGCAGCCCCACGAGCGGGGGGGGCGGCTACACCTTC